This T cell receptor beta chain derives from a study of blood T cell repertoires in COVID-19. For recovered donors of Cohort 3, there were two negative PCRs, clearance, or symptom resolution. TCRdb's copy holds only in-frame clones and misses some; the assay was immunoSEQ multiplex PCR. Of roughly 520,000 clones in the sample, around 89% were seen once. CDR1 and CDR2 from the germline V gene are SGHNT and YYREEE (reference sequence). This CDR3 is built from 16 residues. Trimming took off 0 bases at V and 0 bases at J, with 10 bases between the two ends. The rearrangement links TRBV5-4 to TRBJ2-1, with TRBD1 as a possible D gene (5 bases). Source material: PBMCs or T cells enriched from blood (not recorded which). This sequence originates from a woman aged 40-49 years who had recovered from COVID-19. The CDR3 DNA is TGTGCCAGCAGCTTGGGGGGCGCCCGCTCCTACAATGAGCAGTTCTTC. It codes for CASSLGGARSYNEQFF. The complete variable domain, with remaining parts taken from reference TRBV5-4 and TRBJ2-1, reads ETGVTQSPTHLIKTRGQQVTLRCSSQSGHNTVSWYQQALGQGPQFIFQYYREEENGRGNFPPRFSGLQFPNYSSELNVNALELDDSALYLCASSLGGARSYNEQFFGPGTRLTVL.